The clone carrying this T cell receptor (beta chain) was found a few times. Repertoires were generated with immunoSEQ multiplex PCR, while TCRdb's copy carries only in-frame clones and drops some. The sample has some 260,000 clones, more than 70% seen once; the top ten hold less than 4%. This entry is derived from a study of blood T cell repertoires in COVID-19. The CDR3 is 14 residues long. V was cut by 5 bases and J by 6 bases, with 17 bases left in between. Germline V gene lookup returns CDR1 MNHEY and CDR2 SMNVEV (reference sequence). The chain carries TRBV27 and TRBJ2-7, with D perhaps matching TRBD1 (6 bases). This TCR came from a woman under 30 with acute or convalescent COVID-19. Sequenced: peripheral blood. CDR3 sequence: CASSPGQVLGEQYF. The DNA of the CDR3 is TGTGCCAGCAGTCCGGGACAAGTCTTGGGCGAGCAGTACTTC.